This paragraph covers one T cell receptor beta chain sequence. Antigen specificity is unknown. Genomic DNA (from each subset) was split evenly across several immunoSEQ plates. This table comes from immunoSEQ multiplex PCR, and its TCRdb copy is limited to in-frame clones, with some not included. The repertoire holds 2 million to 2.5 million clones, with just over 90% as singletons. Positive CCR7 selection of CD45RO-negative cells yielded the naive CD8 cells, and terminally differentiated effector memory CD45RA+ cells were excluded. Germline V gene data show CDR1 as SGDLS and CDR2 as YYNGEE. This CDR3 has 14 residues. Unmatched junction bases numbered 6, after V lost 3 bases and J lost 3 bases. The record originates from a study of shared clonotypes between healthy human individuals. Study overall: Per-donor plates numbered three CD4 naive, three CD4 memory, two CD8 naive and one CD8 memory. Findings of the study overall: Researchers found naive subsets generally carried larger estimated richness than memory subsets.

The sequence derives from a man between 18 and 35 years old in good health. Some clones in this sample may be carry-over from other donors' samples. The source material was naive CD8+ T cells from PBMCs. V and J are TRBV9 and TRBJ2-7; 7 positions match TRBD1. CDR3 bases: TGTGCCAGCAGCGAGGGACAGCAAAACTACGAGCAGTACTTC. Amino acids: CASSEGQQNYEQYF.